The clone carrying this T cell receptor beta chain was seen repeatedly, ten times or more. Its specificity is unknown. The record originates from a study of T cells in Graves' hyperthyroidism and ophthalmopathy. Study-level information: At initial diagnosis, before any treatment had begun, peripheral blood was obtained. General study points: Most thyroid clonotypes expanded above 0.001 appeared in blood too. Before onset, by a median of approximately 5.9 months, the model predicted ophthalmopathy.

The CDR3 loop spans 15 amino acids. Germline-derived CDR1 and CDR2 are SGHAT and FQNNGV. The trim removed 3 bases at V and 6 bases at J, leaving 5 bases unmatched. Criteria for exclusion of patients were uncontrolled infection, other autoimmune disease, pregnancy or lactation. TCR beta CDR3 regions were amplified from RNA. The study used the HTBI primer set for a first-round RT-PCR of the TCR CDR3. TCRdb passed the multiplex PCR reads through MiXCR, listing each CDR3 protein once. The sample lists over 500,000 distinct CDR3 sequences; more than 15% were seen once. The TCR was taken from a woman between 18 and 29 years old with Graves' ophthalmopathy. The material sequenced was blood. The rearrangement links TRBV11-2 to TRBJ2-2, with TRBD1 matching 9 bases. CDR3 DNA: TGTGCCAGCAGCTTCGACAGGGGGACGTCCGGGGAGCTGTTTTTT. Translation gives CASSFDRGTSGELFF.